This is a list of T cell receptor beta chains from one sample in a study of blood T cells in healthy people across ages. TCRdb processed the 5' RACE reads anew with MiXCR; each CDR3 protein has one entry. This table holds 910,000 or so distinct CDR3 sequences, roughly half found once. The sample was blood. Every receptor here comes from a woman aged 55-69 years in good health. The CDR3 runs from the conserved cysteine through the conserved F or W. Each record gives: D gene, clone size, V gene, J gene, CDR3 protein, CDR3 DNA. D genes are given only for firm matches. For some rows the clone size is stated as once, few or many, or as a class when expanded; others skip it.

-	-	TRBV4-1	TRBJ2-1	CASSQDLGPKEQFF	TGCGCCAGCAGCCAAGATCTGGGGCCTAAGGAGCAGTTCTTC
-	few	TRBV29-1	TRBJ2-6	CSVEEGLRANVLTF	TGCAGCGTTGAAGAAGGGCTACGGGCCAACGTCCTGACTTTC
TRBD1	-	TRBV7-3	TRBJ2-4	CASSLEGTANIQYF	TGTGCCAGCAGCTTAGAAGGGACAGCAAACATTCAGTACTTC
TRBD2	few	TRBV29-1	TRBJ2-7	CSVKSGLAGNEQYF	TGCAGCGTCAAATCCGGACTAGCGGGGAACGAGCAGTACTTC
-	-	TRBV5-5	TRBJ1-5	CASSLAGFSNQPQHF	TGTGCCAGCAGCTTGGCGGGGTTTAGCAATCAGCCCCAGCATTTT
TRBD1	-	TRBV7-2	TRBJ2-7	CASSHQGRGHEQYF	TGTGCCAGCAGTCATCAGGGCAGGGGGCACGAGCAGTACTTC
TRBD2	few	TRBV3-1	TRBJ2-7	CASSQTITSASYEQYF	TGTGCCAGCAGCCAAACGATAACTAGCGCGTCCTACGAGCAGTACTTC
TRBD2	once	TRBV6-2/TRBV6-3	TRBJ2-3	CASRPGLAGFLFTDTQYF	TGTGCCAGCAGACCGGGACTAGCGGGCTTTCTGTTCACAGATACGCAGTATTTT
-	-	TRBV9	TRBJ1-5	CASSVRDQPQHF	TGTGCCAGCAGCGTACGGGATCAGCCCCAGCATTTT
-	-	TRBV9	TRBJ2-1	CASSVGGDRYNEQFF	TGTGCCAGCAGCGTAGGGGGGGACAGATACAATGAGCAGTTCTTC
-	-	TRBV18	TRBJ2-1	CASSRLSSDEQFF	TGTGCCAGCTCACGGCTTAGCTCGGATGAGCAGTTCTTC
-	-	TRBV7-2	TRBJ2-4	CASSFWDGEEQYF	TGTGCCAGCAGCTTTTGGGACGGCGAAGAGCAGTACTTC
-	-	TRBV7-2	TRBJ2-3	CASGTSMTPRDTQYF	TGTGCCAGCGGCACCTCTATGACACCCCGAGATACGCAGTATTTT
-	-	TRBV7-2	TRBJ2-3	CASSFGRDRNTQYF	TGTGCCAGCAGCTTTGGCCGGGACCGAAATACGCAGTATTTT
TRBD1	few	TRBV29-1	TRBJ2-7	CSALRGTGGNEQYF	TGCAGCGCCCTACGCGGGACAGGGGGGAACGAGCAGTACTTC
TRBD1	few	TRBV29-1	TRBJ1-2	CSVAVSGTGARGYTF	TGCAGCGTTGCGGTCTCCGGGACAGGGGCACGGGGCTACACCTTC
-	-	TRBV20-1	TRBJ2-1	CSARDPQSTGSSYNEQFF	TGCAGTGCTAGAGATCCCCAATCTACGGGCAGCTCCTACAATGAGCAGTTCTTC
TRBD2	-	TRBV29-1	TRBJ2-7	CSVIPGLAILSYNEQYF	TGCAGCGTGATACCGGGACTAGCGATCCTCTCCTACAATGAGCAGTACTTC
TRBD2	many	TRBV11-1	TRBJ2-4	CASSLPGLAGDVIQYF	TGTGCCAGCAGCTTACCCGGACTAGCGGGAGATGTCATTCAGTACTTC
TRBD2	few	TRBV20-1	TRBJ2-1	CSAREGLAGFNEQFF	TGCAGTGCTAGAGAGGGACTAGCGGGGTTCAATGAGCAGTTCTTC
TRBD2	-	TRBV20-1	TRBJ2-7	CSARDPTSGRETLYF	TGCAGTGCTAGAGACCCGACTAGCGGAAGGGAGACCCTGTACTTC
TRBD1	few	TRBV7-2	TRBJ2-3	CASSSQGAAIDTQYF	TGTGCCAGCAGCTCTCAGGGGGCGGCGATTGATACGCAGTATTTT
-	few	TRBV12-3/TRBV12-4	TRBJ2-7	CASSRAGTPYEQYF	TGTGCCAGCAGTCGTGCCGGGACACCATACGAGCAGTACTTC
-	-	TRBV28	TRBJ1-2	CASSLGGVGYGYTF	TGTGCCAGCAGTTTGGGGGGCGTGGGCTATGGCTACACCTTC
-	few	TRBV7-2	TRBJ1-2	CASSSNGSPGGGYTF	TGTGCCAGCAGCTCTAACGGAAGCCCCGGGGGTGGCTACACCTTC
TRBD1	-	TRBV4-2	TRBJ2-2	CASSRTGRNTGELFF	TGTGCCAGCAGCCGGACAGGACGGAACACCGGGGAGCTGTTTTTT
-	-	TRBV29-1	TRBJ2-1	CSVESFAYNEQFF	TGCAGCGTTGAAAGTTTCGCCTACAATGAGCAGTTCTTC
TRBD2	-	TRBV4-1	TRBJ2-7	CASSPTPSGEQYF	TGCGCCAGCAGCCCGACCCCTAGCGGAGAACAGTACTTC
TRBD2	-	TRBV6-2/TRBV6-3	TRBJ2-3	CASRRLEKSGIGDTQYF	TGTGCCAGCAGGCGATTGGAAAAAAGCGGGATAGGAGATACGCAGTATTTT